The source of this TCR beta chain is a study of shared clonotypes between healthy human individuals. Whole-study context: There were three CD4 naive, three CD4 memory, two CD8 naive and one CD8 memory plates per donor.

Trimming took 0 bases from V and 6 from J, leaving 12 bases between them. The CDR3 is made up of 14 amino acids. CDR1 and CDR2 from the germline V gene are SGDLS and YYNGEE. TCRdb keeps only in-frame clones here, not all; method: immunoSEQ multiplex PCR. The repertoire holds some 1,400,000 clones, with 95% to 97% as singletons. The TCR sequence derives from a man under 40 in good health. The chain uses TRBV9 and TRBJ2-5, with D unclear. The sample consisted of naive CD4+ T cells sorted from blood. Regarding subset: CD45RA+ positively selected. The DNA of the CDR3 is TGTGCCAGCAGCGTAGCGGGCCCAGGAAAGACCCAGTACTTC. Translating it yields CASSVAGPGKTQYF.